The following is a TCR beta chain sequence with its context. Its target is not known. The PCR employed 60 Vbeta primers together with 13 Jbeta primers. TCRdb's table, derived via immunoSEQ multiplex PCR, lists solely in-frame clones and lacks some. Of about 200,000 clones in the sample, around 82% are singletons; the top ten hold 2.9%. This specimen belongs to a study of cytomegalovirus exposure and HLA in healthy donors. Study outcomes and limitations: Most TCR sequences proved rare, with some public TCRs found in many donors. Further analysis, carried out later, found HLA-associated TCR beta chains more clonally expanded than equally common other chains.

This CDR3 has 16 residues. This receptor was taken from a woman aged 25 to 39 in good health and CMV-seronegative. Specimen: PBMCs. The rearrangement links TRBV21-1 to TRBJ2-7; whether TRBD1, the table's D call, matches the DNA was not checked. TRBV21-1 is shown as a pseudogene. The CDR3 DNA reads as TGTGCCAGCAGCAAAGATCAACAGGGGGCGAAAAACGAGCAGTACTTC. This encodes CASSKDQQGAKNEQYF.